This TCR beta chain was identified during a study of human CD4 T cells and Enterobacteriaceae. TCRdb's table, derived via immunoSEQ multiplex PCR, lists solely in-frame clones and lacks some. The data contain some 30,000 clones, about 80% of them singletons. This clone turned up a few times. Antigen unknown. In germline, CDR1 is SQVTM, CDR2 ANQGSEA. Trimming took 5 bases from V and 1 from J, leaving 13 bases between them. This CDR3 region has 14 residues. All CD4+ cells other than CD45RA+CCR7+CD95- naive cells were sorted as memory, over 98% pure. Healthy donors' blood was sourced from blood donation centers in Switzerland. Sorting first excluded CD8+, CD14+, CD16+, CD56+, CD19+ and CD25-bright cells. General study findings and limits: Ex vivo, broadly cross-reactive clonotypes appeared more expanded than specific ones.

Source material: memory CD4+ T cells from blood. The rearrangement uses TRBV29-1 and TRBJ2-3; D gene ambiguous. This clonotype was obtained from a human donor in good health. The CDR3 DNA is TGCAGCGTTTGGGCTCTAGGTGGCACAGATACGCAGTATTTT. Protein product: CSVWALGGTDTQYF.